One sample yielded the 13 T cell receptor beta chains listed below, sequenced in a study of cytotoxic CD8 clonotypes in ibrutinib-treated CLL. The data were produced by immunoSEQ multiplex PCR, yet TCRdb's version contains in-frame clones alone and is incomplete. The sample comprises roughly 24,000 clones, around 73% of which are singletons, and 9% rests with the top ten. The sequences come from PBMCs, collected before ibrutinib treatment. The source is a human donor with chronic lymphocytic leukemia.

A remark on this clone: One end of the junction fails to match germline, which may point to a read error. V gene TRBV28 combines with J gene TRBJ2-6; D is uncertain. The CDR3 is made up of 14 amino acids. CDR1 MDHEN and CDR2 SYDVKM come from the germline V gene. The CDR3 spells CASTLDSGANVLTF. The CDR3 DNA reads as TGTGCCAGCACTTTAGACTCTGGGGCCAACGTCCTGACTTTC.

This chain links TRBV30 with TRBJ1-1; D gene ambiguous. CDR1 and CDR2 from the germline V gene are GTSNPN and SVGIG (reference sequence). The V gene lost 4 bases and the J gene lost 0 bases, with 9 bases spanning the gap. The CDR3 is 13 residues long. This chain's CDR3 is CAWNVGLNTEAFF. The CDR3 bases are TGTGCCTGGAATGTCGGACTGAACACTGAAGCTTTCTTT.

V usage is TRBV28 and J usage is TRBJ1-1; D call uncertain. The germline CDR1 and CDR2 sequences are MDHEN and SYDVKM. The CDR3 is made up of 10 amino acids. V was trimmed by 6 bases and J by 11 bases, leaving 10 bases between them. The CDR3 nucleotides are TGTGCCAGCAGGGGTAGCCAGGCTTTCTTT. Protein sequence: CASRGSQAFF.

This clone was picked up a small number of times. The chain links TRBV25-1 to TRBJ2-1; the D is unclear. Per the germline V gene, CDR1 is MGHDK and CDR2 is SYGVNS. Trimming took off 8 bases at V and 12 bases at J, with 17 bases between the two ends. The CDR3 is made up of 12 amino acids. CDR3 protein: CASVSRSWVQFF. CDR3 coding DNA: TGTGCCAGCGTAAGCCGGAGCTGGGTGCAGTTCTTC.

The CDR3 DNA is TGCAGCGTTGAAGATCCCAACAGGGGGCTGAGTGGCTACACCTTC. Amino acid sequence: CSVEDPNRGLSGYTF. V gene TRBV29-1 combines with J gene TRBJ1-2, with TRBD1 identical over 9 bases. Looked up from germline, CDR1 is SQVTM and CDR2 is ANQGSEA. This CDR3 region has 15 residues. Trimming at V came to 0 bases and at J to 7 bases, leaving 9 bases not matched to a gene.

This clone has just one count. The gene calls are TRBV6-1 and TRBJ2-7; the D is unclear. The CDR3 extends over 14 amino acids. V was clipped by 3 bases and J by 7 bases, with 16 bases between them. Germline V lookup: CDR1 MNHNS, CDR2 SASEGT. The CDR3 bases are TGTGCCAGCAGTGAGCGTGGCCCTAATTGGGAGCAGTACTTC. Its translation: CASSERGPNWEQYF.

The rearrangement uses TRBV29-1 and TRBJ2-1; D gene unclear. The CDR3 extends over 15 amino acids. Germline assignment: CDR1 SQVTM and CDR2 ANQGSEA. Trimming removed 3 bases from V and 0 bases from J, with 12 bases in between. Here the CDR3 reads CSVDLQLSSYNEQFF. The CDR3 DNA reads TGCAGCGTTGACCTCCAACTGAGCTCCTACAATGAGCAGTTCTTC.

The V call is TRBV21-1, the J call TRBJ2-1; the DNA was not used to check the table's D call, TRBD2. TRBV21-1 is noted as a pseudogene. This CDR3 region has 16 residues. The CDR3, as DNA: TGTGCCAGCAGCAAAGGCGGACTAGCGGGAGGGGATGAGCAGTTCTTC. Amino acids: CASSKGGLAGGDEQFF.

The table lists this clone with a few counts. The rearrangement joins TRBV19 to TRBJ1-4; weak D call: TRBD1 (5 bases). CDR1 is LNHDA and CDR2 is SQIVND in the germline V gene (reference sequence). With 5 bases removed from V and 8 bases from J, the gap between germline ends came to 18 bases. This CDR3 has 15 amino acids. The DNA of the CDR3 is TGTGCCAGTAGTCCCGGATCTTACAGGACCGAAAAACTGTTTTTT. The encoded protein is CASSPGSYRTEKLFF.

This chain uses TRBV19 with TRBJ1-5, with D possibly matching TRBD1 (5 bases). V shed 2 bases and J shed 1 base, with 9 bases lying between them. The CDR3 totals 15 residues. Germline V gives CDR1 LNHDA, CDR2 SQIVND (reference sequence). The CDR3 coding sequence is TGTGCCAGTAGTATACTCGGACAAAGCAATCAGCCCCAGCATTTT. It yields the protein CASSILGQSNQPQHF. Full variable domain (outside the CDR3, taken from reference TRBV19 and TRBJ1-5): DGGITQSPKYLFRKEGQNVTLSCEQNLNHDAMYWYRQDPGQGLRLIYYSQIVNDFQKGDIAEGYSVSREKKESFPLTVTSAQKNPTAFYLCASSILGQSNQPQHFGDGTRLSIL.

The chain combines TRBV27 with TRBJ2-1; a possible D gene is TRBD2 (6 bases). Germline V CDR1 and CDR2: MNHEY, SMNVEV (reference sequence). There are 15 residues in the CDR3. V lost 6 bases and J lost 6, with 18 bases in between. The CDR3 DNA is TGTGCCAGCAGGGGGGGTACCACGATCCGCAATGAGCAGTTCTTC. It is translated as CASRGGTTIRNEQFF.

The chain has TRBV4-2 and TRBJ1-4; D uncertain. Germline assignment: CDR1 LGHNA and CDR2 YNFKEQ. The CDR3 has 15 amino acids. Trimming shortened V by 0 bases and J by 0 bases, and 5 bases separated the two germline ends. The CDR3 protein is CASSQDPATNEKLFF. The CDR3 nucleotides read TGTGCCAGCAGCCAAGATCCTGCAACTAATGAAAAACTGTTTTTT.

This chain uses TRBV6-4 with TRBJ2-2; TRBD1 agrees at 9 bases. The ends lost 5 bases at V and 0 bases at J; junction bases unmatched: 10. CDR3 length equals 18 residues. Germline CDR1 MRHNA, CDR2 SNTAGT. CDR3 residues: CASSMTSGQGANTGELFF. For the CDR3, the DNA is TGTGCCAGCAGTATGACCTCGGGACAGGGAGCGAACACCGGGGAGCTGTTTTTT.